Listed below are T cell receptor beta chains from one sample, sequenced in a study of cytomegalovirus exposure and HLA in healthy donors. Repertoires were generated with immunoSEQ multiplex PCR, while TCRdb's copy carries only in-frame clones and drops some. The top ten clones hold less than 4.5% of a sample with approximately 150,000 clones, roughly 80% of them seen once. Sample: PBMCs. The receptors here all came from a man in his thirties or forties in good health and CMV-seropositive. CDR3s include the opening cysteine and the closing phenylalanine or tryptophan. A D gene is named only where the DNA matches it firmly. Where a row states a size, it is once, few, many or the class of an expanded clone; other rows omit it.

CDR3: CASSFRGNTEAFF
DNA: TGCGCCAGCAGCTTCAGAGGGAACACTGAAGCTTTCTTT
D: .
size: few
V: TRBV5-1
J: TRBJ1-1

CDR3: CASSHWGGTSTDTQYF
DNA: TGTGCCAGCAGCCATTGGGGGGGAACTAGCACAGATACGCAGTATTTT
D: TRBD2
size: .
V: TRBV7-9
J: TRBJ2-3

CDR3: CASSVAGTGWYTEAFF
DNA: TGTGCCAGCAGTGTCGCCGGGACAGGGTGGTACACTGAAGCTTTCTTT
D: TRBD1
size: .
V: TRBV25-1
J: TRBJ1-1

CDR3: CASSLQTASSYNEQFF
DNA: TGTGCCAGCAGCTTGCAGACAGCGAGCTCCTACAATGAGCAGTTCTTC
D: .
size: .
V: TRBV5-5
J: TRBJ2-1

CDR3: CASSNTGGGNTGELFF
DNA: TGTGCCAGTAGTAACACAGGGGGCGGGAACACCGGGGAGCTGTTTTTT
D: TRBD1
size: .
V: TRBV19
J: TRBJ2-2

CDR3: CASSSRLQETQYF
DNA: TGTGCCAGCTCATCCAGACTCCAAGAGACCCAGTACTTC
D: .
size: .
V: TRBV18
J: TRBJ2-5

CDR3: CASKKGTLNTGELFF
DNA: TGTGCCAGCAAAAAGGGGACTTTGAACACCGGGGAGCTGTTTTTT
D: .
size: .
V: TRBV27
J: TRBJ2-2

CDR3: CASSQVAGQGGEKLFF
DNA: TGCGCCAGCAGCCAAGTCGCGGGGCAGGGAGGTGAAAAACTGTTTTTT
D: .
size: .
V: TRBV4-3
J: TRBJ1-4

CDR3: CASSFGTGGVYEQYF
DNA: TGTGCCAGCAGCTTTGGGACAGGGGGGGTCTACGAGCAGTACTTC
D: TRBD1
size: .
V: TRBV5-4
J: TRBJ2-7

CDR3: CASSHATGTNEKLFF
DNA: TGTGCCAGCAGCCACGCGACAGGGACTAATGAAAAACTGTTTTTT
D: TRBD1
size: .
V: TRBV7-9
J: TRBJ1-4

CDR3: CASRRDSRYEQYF
DNA: TGTGCCAGTAGGAGGGACAGCCGGTACGAGCAGTACTTC
D: TRBD1
size: .
V: TRBV19
J: TRBJ2-7

CDR3: CASSQDAGGDSPLHF
DNA: TGCGCCAGCAGCCAAGATGCAGGGGGAGATTCACCCCTCCACTTT
D: TRBD1
size: .
V: TRBV4-3
J: TRBJ1-6

CDR3: CAISGGGNTEAFF
DNA: TGTGCCATCAGTGGAGGCGGGAACACTGAAGCTTTCTTT
D: .
size: few
V: TRBV10-3
J: TRBJ1-1

CDR3: CATTRSANEKLFF
DNA: TGTGCCACTACGAGGTCGGCTAATGAAAAACTGTTTTTT
D: .
size: .
V: TRBV6-1
J: TRBJ1-4

CDR3: CATSMGGSETQYF
DNA: TGTGCCACCAGCATGGGGGGTTCAGAGACCCAGTACTTC
D: .
size: .
V: TRBV15
J: TRBJ2-5

CDR3: CASSRTGGSNQPQHF
DNA: TGTGCCAGCAGCCGCACAGGGGGGAGCAATCAGCCCCAGCATTTT
D: TRBD1
size: .
V: TRBV7-9
J: TRBJ1-5

CDR3: CASSLEGALVGETQYF
DNA: TGCGCCAGCAGCTTGGAAGGGGCGCTGGTTGGGGAGACCCAGTACTTC
D: .
size: .
V: TRBV5-1
J: TRBJ2-5

CDR3: CASSFGTANEQYF
DNA: TGTGCCAGCAGCTTCGGGACTGCTAACGAGCAGTACTTC
D: .
size: .
V: TRBV5-4
J: TRBJ2-7

CDR3: CASRVTDYSNQPQHF
DNA: TGTGCCAGCAGGGTTACAGATTATAGCAATCAGCCCCAGCATTTT
D: .
size: .
V: TRBV6-1
J: TRBJ1-5

CDR3: CAWSRGSGGGDTQYF
DNA: TGTGCCTGGAGCAGGGGCAGCGGGGGGGGAGATACGCAGTATTTT
D: TRBD2
size: .
V: TRBV30
J: TRBJ2-3

CDR3: CASSLTGSRPYEQYF
DNA: TGTGCCAGCAGCCTGACAGGTTCCCGACCCTACGAGCAGTACTTC
D: .
size: .
V: TRBV7-3
J: TRBJ2-7

CDR3: CAWSAAGQTEAFF
DNA: TGTGCCTGGTCCGCGGCAGGGCAAACTGAAGCTTTCTTT
D: .
size: .
V: TRBV30
J: TRBJ1-1

CDR3: CASSLDSRRGYTF
DNA: TGTGCCAGCAGCTTAGACAGCCGCCGCGGCTACACCTTC
D: .
size: .
V: TRBV7-9
J: TRBJ1-2

CDR3: CASSAGEGGLNQPQHF
DNA: TGTGCCAGCAGTGCCGGGGAGGGGGGTCTCAATCAGCCCCAGCATTTT
D: .
size: few
V: TRBV6-1
J: TRBJ1-5

CDR3: CASSPGQGNQPQHF
DNA: TGTGCCAGCAGTCCCGGACAGGGCAATCAGCCCCAGCATTTT
D: TRBD1
size: .
V: TRBV28
J: TRBJ1-5

CDR3: CASSHDTEGGEKLFF
DNA: TGTGCCAGCAGCCACGACACGGAGGGTGGGGAAAAACTGTTTTTT
D: .
size: once
V: TRBV7-7
J: TRBJ1-4

CDR3: CASSHPAGIHEQYF
DNA: TGTGCCAGCAGCCACCCGGCGGGGATCCACGAGCAGTACTTC
D: .
size: .
V: TRBV14
J: TRBJ2-7

CDR3: CAWSHRMGQTNQPQHF
DNA: TGTGCCTGGAGTCACAGGATGGGACAAACTAATCAGCCCCAGCATTTT
D: .
size: .
V: TRBV30
J: TRBJ1-5

CDR3: CAIRDGLAGPGETQYF
DNA: TGTGCCATCAGAGACGGACTAGCGGGGCCGGGGGAGACCCAGTACTTC
D: TRBD2
size: .
V: TRBV10-3
J: TRBJ2-5

CDR3: CASSQGGQQASYNEQFF
DNA: TGCGCCAGCAGTCAGGGGGGACAGCAGGCCTCCTACAATGAGCAGTTCTTC
D: .
size: .
V: TRBV23-1
J: TRBJ2-1

CDR3: CASSDSKARDISYEQYF
DNA: TGTGCCAGCAGTGACTCGAAGGCCAGGGATATCTCCTACGAGCAGTACTTC
D: .
size: once
V: TRBV6-4
J: TRBJ2-7

CDR3: CASSTSGTGSYTF
DNA: TGTGCCAGTAGTACCTCCGGGACAGGGTCCTACACCTTC
D: TRBD1
size: .
V: TRBV19
J: TRBJ1-2

CDR3: CASSRRRGENSPLHF
DNA: TGCGCCAGCAGCCGGAGGAGGGGTGAGAATTCACCCCTCCACTTT
D: .
size: .
V: TRBV4-1
J: TRBJ1-6